These T cell receptor beta chains were read from a single sample in a study of molecular identifiers for immune sequencing clone quantification. One entry per CDR3 protein results from TCRdb running MiXCR on the PCR reads. The table has more than 450,000 distinct CDR3 sequences, 25% seen once. Sequencing used naive CD8+ T cells from blood, with Jurkat cell RNA spiked in. These receptors were collected from a human donor in good health. Some libraries in this study had Jurkat cell RNA spiked in. Each CDR3 is given with its conserved first and last residue. D genes are given only for firm matches. Clone size, where shown, is once, few, many, or a class for clones that have expanded.

J gene	V gene	D gene	clone size	CDR3 DNA	CDR3 protein
TRBJ2-5	TRBV15	TRBD1	NA	TGTGCCACCAGCAGAGACAAATGGGGACAGGGCGAGGAGACCCAGTACTTC	CATSRDKWGQGEETQYF
TRBJ1-4	TRBV28	NA	many	TGTGCCAGCAGTTTAGGGCTCAATGAAAAACTGTTTTTT	CASSLGLNEKLFF
TRBJ2-1	TRBV10-3	NA	NA	TGTGCCACCAAACTTAGCTCCTACAATGAGCAGTTCTTC	CATKLSSYNEQFF
TRBJ2-7	TRBV6-2/TRBV6-3	TRBD2	many	TGTGCCAGCAGTTACTCGACGGGGGGAAACGAGCAGTACTTC	CASSYSTGGNEQYF
TRBJ2-2	TRBV9	NA	few	TGTGCCAGCAGCCCGAGACAGACTAACACCGGGGAGCTGTTTTTT	CASSPRQTNTGELFF
TRBJ2-3	TRBV5-1	NA	NA	TGCGCCAGCCAGCAGGAAAACCCGAGGGATACGCAGTATTTT	CASQQENPRDTQYF
TRBJ1-1	TRBV7-9	NA	NA	TGTGCCAGCAGCCCTAGTGGGGGGTTCAGTGACACTGAAGCTTTCTTT	CASSPSGGFSDTEAFF
TRBJ2-3	TRBV4-1	NA	many	TGCGCCAGCAGCCAAGATGCGCCAGGCGGGACAGATACGCAGTATTTT	CASSQDAPGGTDTQYF
TRBJ1-1	TRBV4-3	NA	NA	TGCGCCAGCAGCCAGCATAGCGCAGGGAACACTGAAGCTTTCTTT	CASSQHSAGNTEAFF
TRBJ1-5	TRBV6-2/TRBV6-3	TRBD1	NA	TGTGCCAGCAGGACAGACAGGGAGAACGGAATGGGCAATCAGCCCCAGCATTTT	CASRTDRENGMGNQPQHF
TRBJ1-5	TRBV27	NA	few	TGCGCCAGCAGAGAAACCCCTACAGAGGGTCAGCCCCAGCATTTT	CASRETPTEGQPQHF
TRBJ2-2	TRBV2	NA	NA	TGTGCCAGCAGTGATGCACCTTTTCGGGAGCTGTTTTTT	CASSDAPFRELFF
TRBJ1-5	TRBV5-5	NA	many	TGTGCCAGCAGCCCGCTCAGGGGCGCGACCCAGCATTTT	CASSPLRGATQHF
TRBJ2-7	TRBV20-1	TRBD2	NA	TGCAGTGCTAGAGTAGTTCTGTGTGGGAGGGCCCCTACAAGGACCTACGAGCAGTACTTC	CSARVVLCGRAPTRTYEQYF
TRBJ1-6	TRBV28	NA	few	TGTGCCAGCAGTAATGGGCCCCTTCTGTCACCCCTCCACTTT	CASSNGPLLSPLHF
TRBJ2-1	TRBV7-8	NA	few	TGTGCCAGCAGCTCCGACAGCTTCTCCTACAATGAGCAGTTCTTC	CASSSDSFSYNEQFF
TRBJ2-1	TRBV11-1	NA	NA	TGTGCCAGCAGCTCGTCCGATCCGAACTCCTACAATGAGCAGTTCTTC	CASSSSDPNSYNEQFF
TRBJ1-2	TRBV27	TRBD1	NA	TGTGCCAGCAGTTCGTTCCGGACAGGAGGCGGCTACACCTTC	CASSSFRTGGGYTF
TRBJ2-5	TRBV20-1	NA	NA	TGCAGTGCTAGTAAGGGGTACCAAGAGACCCAGTACTTC	CSASKGYQETQYF
TRBJ1-4	TRBV6-5	NA	NA	TGTGCCAGCAGCCACGGGGGGTGGGCTAATGAAAAACTGTTTTTT	CASSHGGWANEKLFF
TRBJ2-2	TRBV7-9	TRBD1	few	TGTGCCAGCAGCTACACCCTATCAGGGGGAAGGGACACCGGGGAGCTGTTTTTT	CASSYTLSGGRDTGELFF
TRBJ1-5	TRBV19	TRBD1	many	TGTGCCAGTAGTATAGTTGAGGGGGCCGGGCCCCAGCATTTT	CASSIVEGAGPQHF
TRBJ2-5	TRBV12-3/TRBV12-4	NA	NA	TGTGCCAGCAGCCGAAGTCGGCGGAGCGACCAAGAGACCCAGTACTTC	CASSRSRRSDQETQYF
TRBJ1-1	TRBV4-3	NA	NA	TGCGCCAGCAGCCGGGGGCCAGACACTGAAGCTTTCTTT	CASSRGPDTEAFF
TRBJ2-5	TRBV2	NA	few	TGTGCCAGCTTAAAGTGGGGCAGTCCAGAGACCCAGTACTTC	CASLKWGSPETQYF
TRBJ1-1	TRBV4-1	NA	NA	TGCGCCAGCAGCCAAGAAATCGGGAACAGTTACACTGAAGCTTTCTTT	CASSQEIGNSYTEAFF
TRBJ2-7	TRBV6-1	NA	NA	TGTGCCAGCAGTGAATCGCCGGGTTCTGGCTACGAGCAGTACTTC	CASSESPGSGYEQYF
TRBJ2-7	TRBV29-1	NA	many	TGCAGCGCTCACACGAGCTCCTACGAGCAGTACTTC	CSAHTSSYEQYF